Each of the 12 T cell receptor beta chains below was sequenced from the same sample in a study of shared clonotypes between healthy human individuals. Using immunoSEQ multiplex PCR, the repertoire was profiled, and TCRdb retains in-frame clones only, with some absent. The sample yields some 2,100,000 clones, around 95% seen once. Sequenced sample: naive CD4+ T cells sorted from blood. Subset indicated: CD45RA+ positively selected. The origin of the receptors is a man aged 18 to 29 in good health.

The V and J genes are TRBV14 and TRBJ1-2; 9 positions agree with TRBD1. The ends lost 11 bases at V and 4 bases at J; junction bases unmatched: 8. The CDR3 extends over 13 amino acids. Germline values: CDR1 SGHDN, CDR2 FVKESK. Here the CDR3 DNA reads TGTGCCGGAGGGGGACAGGGAAGCTATGGCTACACCTTC. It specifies CAGGGQGSYGYTF. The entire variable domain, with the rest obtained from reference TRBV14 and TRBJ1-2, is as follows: EAGVTQFPSHSVIEKGQTVTLRCDPISGHDNLYWYRRVMGKEIKFLLHFVKESKQDESGMPNNRFLAERTGGTYSTLKVQPAELEDSGVYFCAGGGQGSYGYTFGSGTRLTVV.

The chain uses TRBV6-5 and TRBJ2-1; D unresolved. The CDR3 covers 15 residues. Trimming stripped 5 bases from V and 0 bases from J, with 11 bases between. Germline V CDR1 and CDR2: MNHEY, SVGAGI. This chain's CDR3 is CASSPDGNSYNEQFF. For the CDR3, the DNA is TGTGCCAGCAGTCCGGACGGAAACTCCTACAATGAGCAGTTCTTC.

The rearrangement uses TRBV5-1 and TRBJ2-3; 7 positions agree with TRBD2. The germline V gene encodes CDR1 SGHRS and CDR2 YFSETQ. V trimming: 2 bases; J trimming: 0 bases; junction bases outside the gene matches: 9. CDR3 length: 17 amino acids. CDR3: CASSLSPSGTSTDTQYF. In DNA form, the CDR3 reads TGCGCCAGCAGCTTAAGTCCTAGCGGAACTAGCACAGATACGCAGTATTTT.

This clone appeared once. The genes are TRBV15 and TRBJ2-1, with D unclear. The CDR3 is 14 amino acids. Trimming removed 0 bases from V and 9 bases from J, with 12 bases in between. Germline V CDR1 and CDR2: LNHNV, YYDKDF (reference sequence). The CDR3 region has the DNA TGTGCCACCAGCAGAGAGGGTAGCTACCGTGAGCAGTTCTTC. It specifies CATSREGSYREQFF.

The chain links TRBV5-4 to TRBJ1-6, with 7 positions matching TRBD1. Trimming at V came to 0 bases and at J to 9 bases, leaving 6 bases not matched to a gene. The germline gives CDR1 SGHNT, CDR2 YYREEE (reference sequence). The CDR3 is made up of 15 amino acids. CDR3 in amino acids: CASSLGGTVVSPLHF. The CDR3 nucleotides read TGTGCCAGCAGCTTGGGGGGGACAGTTGTTTCACCCCTCCACTTT.

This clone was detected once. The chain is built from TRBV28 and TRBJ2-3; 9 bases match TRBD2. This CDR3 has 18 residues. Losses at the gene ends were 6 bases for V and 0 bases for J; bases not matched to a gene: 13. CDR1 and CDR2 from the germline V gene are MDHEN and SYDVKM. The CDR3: CASRPITRTSVSTDTQYF. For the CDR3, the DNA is TGTGCCAGCAGGCCCATCACGAGGACTAGCGTTAGCACAGATACGCAGTATTTT.

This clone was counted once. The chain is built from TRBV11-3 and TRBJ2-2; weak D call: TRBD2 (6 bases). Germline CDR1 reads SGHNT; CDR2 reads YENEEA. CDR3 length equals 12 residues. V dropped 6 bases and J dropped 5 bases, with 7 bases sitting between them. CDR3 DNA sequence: TGTGCCAGCAGTGGGGGGACCGGGGAGCTGTTTTTT. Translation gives CASSGGTGELFF.

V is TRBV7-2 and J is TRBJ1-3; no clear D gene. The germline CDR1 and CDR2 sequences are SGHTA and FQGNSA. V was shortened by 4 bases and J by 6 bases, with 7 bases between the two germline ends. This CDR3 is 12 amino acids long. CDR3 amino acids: CASSSQLNTIYF. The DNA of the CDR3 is TGTGCCAGCAGCTCTCAGTTAAACACCATATATTTT.

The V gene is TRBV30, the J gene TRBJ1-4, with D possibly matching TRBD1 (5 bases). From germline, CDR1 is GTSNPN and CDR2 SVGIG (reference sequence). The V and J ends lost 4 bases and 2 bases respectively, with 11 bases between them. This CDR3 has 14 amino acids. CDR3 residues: CAWTRTSTNEKLFF. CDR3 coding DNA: TGTGCCTGGACCAGGACATCGACTAATGAAAAACTGTTTTTT. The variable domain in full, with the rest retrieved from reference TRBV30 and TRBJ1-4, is SQTIHQWPATLVQPVGSPLSLECTVEGTSNPNLYWYRQAAGRGLQLLFYSVGIGQISSEVPQNLSASRPQDRQFILSSKKLLLSDSGFYLCAWTRTSTNEKLFFGSGTQLSVL.

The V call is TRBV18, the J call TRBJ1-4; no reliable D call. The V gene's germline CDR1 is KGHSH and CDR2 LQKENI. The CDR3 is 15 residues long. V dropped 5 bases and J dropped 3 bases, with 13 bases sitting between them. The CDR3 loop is CASSNSLVANEKLFF. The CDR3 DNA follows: TGTGCCAGCTCAAATAGTCTCGTCGCTAATGAAAAACTGTTTTTT.

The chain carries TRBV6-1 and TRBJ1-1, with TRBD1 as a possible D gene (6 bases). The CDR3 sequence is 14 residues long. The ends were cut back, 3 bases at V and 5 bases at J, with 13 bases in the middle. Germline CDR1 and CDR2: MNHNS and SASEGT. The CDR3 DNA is TGTGCCAGCAGTGAGGGCAGGGGCTCAACTGAAGCTTTCTTT. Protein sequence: CASSEGRGSTEAFF.

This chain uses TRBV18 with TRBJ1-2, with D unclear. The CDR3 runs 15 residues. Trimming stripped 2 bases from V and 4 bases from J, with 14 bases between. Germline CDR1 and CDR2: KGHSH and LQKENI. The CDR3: CASSPAEGLSYGYTF. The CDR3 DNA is TGTGCCAGCTCACCAGCCGAGGGTTTGAGCTATGGCTACACCTTC.